This T cell receptor (beta chain) was identified during a study of glioma-infiltrating T cells after dendritic cell vaccination. Study at large: Patients had newly diagnosed or recurrent glioblastoma and received dendritic cell vaccines.

Described time point: after dendritic cell vaccination, including at tumor progression/relapse. All glioblastoma patients lacked an isocitrate dehydrogenase mutation. Remarks on this clone: Its specificity is not known.

Overall study findings and caveats: Estimated pretreatment TIL content predicted outcome after dendritic cell vaccination. The cohort had few patients with full blood and tumor sets.

Measured with immunoSEQ multiplex PCR; TCRdb has only the in-frame clones, and not every one. This table holds tens of thousands of clones, around nine tenths found once. The V gene's germline CDR1 is MGHRA and CDR2 YSYEKL. V was pared by 1 base and J by 3 bases, with 18 bases between. CDR3 size: 17 residues. Specimen: blood, collected after dendritic cell vaccination. This TCR was sampled from a human donor with glioblastoma. The chain joins TRBV4-1 to TRBJ1-1; D possibly corresponds to TRBD1 (5 bases). CDR3 DNA: TGCGCCAGCAGCCAAGCTCTCCATCGGGCCAGGGACACTGAAGCTTTCTTT. It is translated as CASSQALHRARDTEAFF.